This T cell receptor beta chain derives from a study of cytomegalovirus exposure and HLA in healthy donors. 13 Jbeta primers and 60 Vbeta primers were used for the PCR. Clones were read by immunoSEQ multiplex PCR, and TCRdb kept only the in-frame ones, dropping some. The data hold roughly 100,000 clones, with around 80% observed a single time. In the case of this clone: Its specificity is not known.

Study-wide results and caveats: Productive rates of about 90% or about 30% were seen for most TCR beta V segments in an earlier analysis. The authors listed 150 to 200 TCR beta chains as cytomegalovirus-associated. Through in vitro validation, a few CMV-associated chains were shown to be specific for CMV antigens.

The V segment lost 4 bases and the J segment 7 bases; nucleotides outside the gene matches: 9. The CDR3 has 15 residues. From germline, CDR1 is SGHNT and CDR2 YYREEE (reference sequence). This sequence originates from a man younger than 45 in good health and CMV-seropositive. The chain links TRBV5-4 to TRBJ1-4, with 8 bases matching TRBD1. Material: PBMCs. This chain's CDR3 is CASSETGGFSEKLFF. CDR3 nucleotides: TGTGCCAGCAGCGAAACAGGGGGATTTAGTGAAAAACTGTTTTTT.